This T cell receptor beta chain was profiled in a study of resident and recirculating memory T cells in vitiligo. TCRdb keeps only in-frame clones here, not all; method: immunoSEQ multiplex PCR. Among 65,000 to 80,000 clones listed, 92% were seen once. Germline lookup yields CDR1 SEHNR and CDR2 FQNEAQ (reference sequence). The CDR3 length is 14 residues. Trimming left V 5 bases short and J 7 bases short, with 17 bases between. The chain links TRBV7-9 to TRBJ1-1; TRBD1 might be the D (5 bases). The sequence was collected from a male donor with vitiligo. Sequencing used blood. The CDR3 sequence: CASSHAGRGGEAFF. Written as DNA, the CDR3 is TGTGCCAGCAGCCACGCTGGGAGGGGCGGTGAAGCTTTCTTT. The full variable domain, completed using reference TRBV7-9 and TRBJ1-1, is DTGVSQNPRHKITKRGQNVTFRCDPISEHNRLYWYRQTLGQGPEFLTYFQNEAQLEKSRLLSDRFSAERPKGSFSTLEIQRTEQGDSAMYLCASSHAGRGGEAFFGQGTRLTVV.